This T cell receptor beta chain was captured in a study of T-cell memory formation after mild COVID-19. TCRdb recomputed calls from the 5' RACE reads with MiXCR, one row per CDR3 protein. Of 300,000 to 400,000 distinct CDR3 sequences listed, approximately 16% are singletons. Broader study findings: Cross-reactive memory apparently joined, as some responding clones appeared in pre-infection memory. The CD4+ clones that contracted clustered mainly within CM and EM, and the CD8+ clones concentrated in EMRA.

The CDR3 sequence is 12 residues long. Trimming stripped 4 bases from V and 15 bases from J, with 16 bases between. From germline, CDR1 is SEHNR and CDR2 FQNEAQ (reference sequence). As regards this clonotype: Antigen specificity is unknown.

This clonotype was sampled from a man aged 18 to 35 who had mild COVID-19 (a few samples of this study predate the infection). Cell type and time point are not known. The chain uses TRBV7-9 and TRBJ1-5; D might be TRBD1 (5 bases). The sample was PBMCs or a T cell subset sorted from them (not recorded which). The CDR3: CASSSGTDKGHF. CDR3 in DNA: TGTGCCAGCAGCTCCGGGACTGACAAGGGGCATTTT.